One sample yielded the 11 T cell receptor beta chains listed below, sequenced in a study of CD8 T cells in ankylosing spondylitis. TCRdb ran MiXCR on the 5' RACE reads and lists one entry per CDR3 protein. In the table there are about 220,000 distinct CDR3 sequences, about 7.3% of which are singletons. Notes on the study in general: In ankylosing spondylitis blood, a motif of seven or eight highly homologous TCR beta variants appeared characteristic.

No antigen is known for these receptors. Input material: blood, either unsorted or a sorted T cell fraction (not recorded which). The receptor source for this set is a male donor with ankylosing spondylitis.

In this sample, this clonotype turned up many times. This chain uses TRBV7-9 with TRBJ1-2, with D possibly matching TRBD1 (5 bases). This CDR3 region has 14 residues. Trimming cost V 6 bases and J 7 bases, with 18 bases left between them. Germline lookup yields CDR1 SEHNR and CDR2 FQNEAQ (reference sequence). This CDR3 is CASSPGTEYLGYTF. The CDR3 DNA reads as TGTGCCAGCAGTCCTGGGACCGAGTACCTTGGCTACACCTTC.

This clonotype was seen at least ten times. V is TRBV10-3 and J is TRBJ2-1; 11 nucleotides agree with TRBD2. V dropped 10 bases and J dropped 8; count of bases not matched to a gene: 10. The CDR3 sequence is 14 residues long. CDR1 is ENHRY and CDR2 is SYGVKD in the germline V gene. The CDR3 nucleotides read TGTGCCACCCAGATAGCGGGAGGGGGGGATGAGCAGTTCTTC. Protein: CATQIAGGGDEQFF.

This clonotype has only a few counts. This chain connects TRBV7-9 to TRBJ2-7, with D possibly being TRBD1 (7 bases). CDR1 and CDR2 from the germline V gene are SEHNR and FQNEAQ (reference sequence). The CDR3 length is 12 residues. Deletions cut 11 bases from V and 6 bases from J, with 17 bases between. CDR3 DNA sequence: TGTGCCGTGCGGGACAGCTTCAGCGAGCAGTACTTC. Its translation is CAVRDSFSEQYF.

This clonotype showed up many times. The rearrangement uses TRBV4-2 and TRBJ1-3, with TRBD1 as a possible D gene (5 bases). Deletions cut 0 bases from V and 0 bases from J, with 9 bases between. The germline V gene encodes CDR1 LGHNA and CDR2 YNFKEQ. This CDR3 contains 16 residues. The CDR3 sequence: CASSQDPGSSGNTIYF. The CDR3 coding sequence is TGTGCCAGCAGCCAAGATCCAGGGTCCTCTGGAAACACCATATATTTT.

At least ten counts were recorded for this clonotype. The chain combines TRBV4-3 with TRBJ2-1, with 7 nucleotides matching TRBD2. This CDR3 comprises 19 residues. After removal of 3 bases from V and 0 bases from J, the junction contained 14 bases not matched to a gene. The germline gives CDR1 LGHNA, CDR2 YSLEER. The CDR3 is CASSQSGGSDRSSYNEQFF. The DNA of the CDR3 is TGCGCCAGCAGCCAGTCGGGCGGGAGTGACCGCAGCTCCTACAATGAGCAGTTCTTC.

The chain links TRBV6-5 to TRBJ1-3; D is possibly TRBD1 (6 bases). Trimming stripped 2 bases from V and 0 bases from J, with 8 bases between. The CDR3 runs to 15 residues. Per germline, CDR1 MNHEY and CDR2 SVGAGI. The CDR3 protein is CASSYDRSSGNTIYF. The CDR3, as DNA: TGTGCCAGCAGTTACGACAGGTCCTCTGGAAACACCATATATTTT.

In its sample, this clonotype was seen many times. The rearrangement joins TRBV7-2 to TRBJ2-3, with D possibly being TRBD1 (6 bases). Between the trimmed V and J ends, which lost 3 bases and 3 bases, there was a span of 13 bases. Germline V CDR1 and CDR2: SGHTA, FQGNSA. CDR3 length: 15 amino acids. CDR3 in amino acids: CASSFPYRVTDTQYF. The CDR3 bases are TGTGCCAGCAGCTTTCCATACAGGGTAACAGATACGCAGTATTTT. The variable domain in full, completed from reference TRBV7-2 and TRBJ2-3, reads GAGVSQSPSNKVTEKGKDVELRCDPISGHTALYWYRQSLGQGLEFLIYFQGNSAPDKSGLPSDRFSAERTGGSVSTLTIQRTQQEDSAVYLCASSFPYRVTDTQYFGPGTRLTVL.

This clonotype was counted ten times or more. V usage is TRBV7-6 and J usage is TRBJ1-2; TRBD1 matches at 9 bases. V shed 8 bases and J 2 bases; nucleotides not matched to a gene: 12. The germline V gene has CDR1 SGHVS and CDR2 FNYEAQ. This CDR3 spans 16 amino acids. The CDR3 DNA sequence: TGTGCCAGCGCCCCGGGACAGGGCACCCTCAACTATGGCTACACCTTC. This translates into CASAPGQGTLNYGYTF.

This clonotype came up many times. The chain's CDR3 is CSDMGPRSHNSPLHF. The CDR3, as DNA: TGCAGTGATATGGGACCGAGATCCCATAATTCACCCCTCCACTTT. The V gene is TRBV20-1, the J gene TRBJ1-6; possible D gene TRBD1, 5 bases. V was cut by 7 bases and J by 5 bases, with 18 bases left in between. This CDR3 comprises 15 residues. In germline, CDR1 is DFQATT, CDR2 SNEGSKA (reference sequence).

The gene calls are TRBV6-2 or TRBV6-3 and TRBJ1-1, with a possible D match to TRBD1 (5 bases). Germline CDR1 and CDR2: MNHEY and SVGEGT. The CDR3 runs to 14 residues. The V end lost 0 bases, the J end lost 3 bases, and 8 bases lay between the germline ends. The CDR3 DNA reads as TGTGCCAGCAGTTACTCCTCGGGGGACACTGAAGCTTTCTTT. Translating gives CASSYSSGDTEAFF.

This clonotype was counted ten times or more. The genes are TRBV7-9 and TRBJ2-3; 8 bases agree with TRBD1. The CDR3 contains 16 residues. V trimming: 5 bases; J trimming: 4 bases; junction bases outside the gene matches: 11. Germline assignment: CDR1 SEHNR and CDR2 FQNEAQ (reference sequence). The CDR3 here is CASSPFGQGTADTQYF. CDR3 nucleotide sequence: TGTGCCAGCAGCCCTTTCGGACAGGGAACGGCAGATACGCAGTATTTT.